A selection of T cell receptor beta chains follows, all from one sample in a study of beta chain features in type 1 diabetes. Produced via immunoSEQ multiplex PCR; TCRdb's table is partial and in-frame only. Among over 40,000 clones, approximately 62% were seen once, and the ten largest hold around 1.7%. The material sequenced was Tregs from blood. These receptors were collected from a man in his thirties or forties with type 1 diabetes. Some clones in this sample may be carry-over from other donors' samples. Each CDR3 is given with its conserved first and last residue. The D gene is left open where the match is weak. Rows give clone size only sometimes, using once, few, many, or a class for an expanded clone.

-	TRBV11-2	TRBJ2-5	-	CASSLETGWETQYF	TGTGCCAGCAGCTTAGAAACAGGGTGGGAGACCCAGTACTTC
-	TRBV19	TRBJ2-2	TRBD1	CASRIQGSTGELFF	TGTGCCAGTAGGATACAGGGGTCAACCGGGGAGCTGTTTTTT
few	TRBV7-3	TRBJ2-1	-	CASSVRPQEYNEQFF	TGTGCCAGCAGCGTCCGGCCTCAGGAATACAATGAGCAGTTCTTC
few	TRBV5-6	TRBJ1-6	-	CASSVGGNSPLHF	TGTGCCAGCAGCGTCGGGGGAAATTCACCCCTCCACTTT
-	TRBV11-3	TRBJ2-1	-	CASSTGFGNEQFF	TGTGCCAGCAGCACGGGGTTCGGAAATGAGCAGTTCTTC
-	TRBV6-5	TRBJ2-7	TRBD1	CASSWDNPGQGYEQYF	TGTGCCAGCAGTTGGGATAACCCGGGACAGGGCTACGAGCAGTACTTC
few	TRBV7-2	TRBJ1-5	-	CASSPNQGLGQPQHF	TGTGCCAGCAGCCCTAACCAGGGGCTTGGACAGCCCCAGCATTTT
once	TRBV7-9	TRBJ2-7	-	CASSLWSGEQYF	TGTGCCAGCAGCTTATGGAGCGGTGAGCAGTACTTC
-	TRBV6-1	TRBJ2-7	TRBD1	CASSDRGPSSYEQYF	TGTGCCAGCAGCGACAGGGGGCCCAGCTCCTACGAGCAGTACTTC
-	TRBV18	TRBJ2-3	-	CASSPRASTDTQYF	TGTGCCAGCTCACCTCGAGCGTCGACAGATACGCAGTATTTT
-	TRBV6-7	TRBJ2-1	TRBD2	CASSYPSERAGGQNEQFF	TGTGCCAGCAGTTACCCATCGGAACGGGCGGGGGGGCAAAATGAGCAGTTCTTC